The 5 T cell receptor beta chains below come from one sample, sequenced in a study of PD-1 blockade in classical Hodgkin lymphoma. Brentuximab vedotin exposure varied, and every patient relapsed after autologous stem cell transplantation. This table comes from immunoSEQ multiplex PCR, and its TCRdb copy is limited to in-frame clones, with some not included. The sample includes fewer than 25,000 clones, 70% to 90% of them seen just once. This material consisted of peripheral blood mononuclear cells (PBMCs), taken before the second cycle of nivolumab. The origin of the receptors is a human donor with classical Hodgkin lymphoma.

This chain links TRBV7-8 with TRBJ2-7; 10 bases are shared with TRBD1. The CDR3 sequence is 15 residues long. V lost 5 bases and J lost 2; bases outside the gene matches: 6. From germline, CDR1 is SGHVS and CDR2 FQNEAQ. The CDR3 here is CASSIRDRGPYEQYF. The CDR3 nucleotides are TGTGCCAGCAGCATCCGGGACAGGGGCCCCTACGAGCAGTACTTC.

The chain uses TRBV7-9 and TRBJ2-7; 11 bases agree with TRBD1. With V trimmed by 5 bases and J by 7 bases, 7 bases remained unmatched. The CDR3 covers 14 residues. Germline CDR1 is SEHNR and CDR2 is FQNEAQ (reference sequence). The CDR3 region has the DNA TGTGCCAGCAGCCCAGGACAGGGGGCATGGGAGCAGTACTTC. Amino acid sequence: CASSPGQGAWEQYF.

This sequence joins TRBV5-5 and TRBJ2-5, with D possibly TRBD2 on 5 matching bases. Trimming cost V 0 bases and J 0 bases, with 9 bases left between them. The CDR3 covers 15 residues. Germline values: CDR1 SGHKS, CDR2 YYEKEE (reference sequence). The CDR3 DNA reads TGTGCCAGCAGCTTGGATGGCGGGTACCAAGAGACCCAGTACTTC. Amino acid sequence: CASSLDGGYQETQYF.

The V gene is TRBV12-2, the J gene TRBJ1-2. TRBV12-2 is termed a pseudogene. The CDR3 contains 11 residues. CDR3 in amino acids: CASRFRRGYTF. CDR3 bases: TGTGCAAGTCGCTTTCGGAGGGGCTACACCTTC.

V and J are TRBV11-3 and TRBJ2-2; no firm D call. Germline CDR1 and CDR2: SGHNT and YENEEA. Between the trimmed V and J ends, which lost 1 base and 5 bases, there was a span of 8 bases. The CDR3 is made up of 14 amino acids. CDR3: CASSLVNGTGELFF. In nucleotides, the CDR3 is TGTGCCAGCAGCTTAGTTAACGGTACCGGGGAGCTGTTTTTT.